The 6 T cell receptor beta chains given below trace back to one sample, sequenced in a study of cytomegalovirus exposure and HLA in healthy donors (dated by TCRdb to about 2017). Libraries came from the immunoSEQ multiplex PCR assay. For the multiplex PCR, a mixture combining 60 forward primers for TCR Vbeta segments and 13 reverse primers for TCR Jbeta segments was used. Here the immuneACCESS table is served through TCRdb, limited to in-frame sequences with V and J called. Missing clones are a known gap in these copies; in checked studies unresolved V genes cover under half, and the rest lacks a known reason. This sample comprises 120,000 or so clones, approximately 80% of them detected only once. The top ten clones comprise approximately 0.24% of the sample. The sequencing sample was made of PBMCs. These receptors were taken from a man aged 50 to 59 in good health and CMV-seronegative.

The chain is built from TRBV9 and TRBJ1-2; D unresolved. CDR3 length: 11 amino acids. V lost 4 bases, J lost 5 bases, and 6 bases lay in between. Germline V gives CDR1 SGDLS, CDR2 YYNGEE. The CDR3 is CASSPTYGYTF. The DNA for the CDR3 is TGTGCCAGCAGCCCCACTTATGGCTACACCTTC.

The gene calls are TRBV25-1 and TRBJ1-5; 7 nucleotides align to TRBD1. In germline, CDR1 is MGHDK, CDR2 SYGVNS. The CDR3 runs to 13 residues. Germline trimming cut 3 bases from V and 5 bases from J; bases unmatched to any gene: 1. CDR3 amino acids: CASSDRGYQPQHF. DNA of the CDR3: TGTGCCAGCAGTGACAGGGGGTATCAGCCCCAGCATTTT.

The V and J genes are TRBV18 and TRBJ1-1, with 7 bases fitting TRBD1. Losses at the gene ends were 3 bases for V and 4 bases for J; bases not matched to a gene: 14. CDR3 length equals 17 residues. In germline, CDR1 is KGHSH, CDR2 LQKENI. CDR3: CASSPGRTGGGGTEAFF. For the CDR3, the DNA is TGTGCCAGCTCACCTGGGAGGACAGGCGGAGGTGGCACTGAAGCTTTCTTT.

About this clone itself: The sample carries other DNA sequences with the same CDR3. The V and J genes are TRBV5-1 and TRBJ1-1; D not resolved. CDR3 length: 13 residues. V was clipped by 0 bases and J by 3 bases, with 6 bases between them. Germline V gene lookup returns CDR1 SGHRS and CDR2 YFSETQ. CDR3 in amino acids: CASSLVQDTEAFF. As DNA, the CDR3 is TGCGCCAGCAGCTTGGTGCAGGACACTGAAGCTTTCTTT.

This chain links TRBV6-1 with TRBJ2-5; no firm D call. Germline lookup yields CDR1 MNHNS and CDR2 SASEGT. V gave up 2 bases and J gave up 5 bases, with 21 bases separating them. The CDR3 has 17 amino acids. The CDR3 sequence: CASSENPGGLVGETQYF. CDR3 nucleotide sequence: TGTGCCAGCAGTGAAAATCCGGGTGGCCTAGTTGGGGAGACCCAGTACTTC.

The DNA for the CDR3 is TGTGCCACCAGGGGGCGCCCCGAGCAGTACTTC. Residues: CATRGRPEQYF. The V and J genes are TRBV28 and TRBJ2-7; 8 bases align to TRBD1. After removal of 10 bases from V and 6 bases from J, the junction contained 5 bases not matched to a gene. CDR1 and CDR2 (germline): MDHEN, SYDVKM. The CDR3 loop spans 11 amino acids.